This TCR beta chain derives from a study of T cells after yellow fever vaccination. The V and J ends lost 3 bases and 0 bases, in that order; junction bases with no gene match: 7. This CDR3 spans 17 amino acids. Germline lookup yields CDR1 LGHDT and CDR2 YNNKEL (reference sequence). Regarding the study as a whole: Weaker, the secondary response had a peak occurring faster, on day 5 versus 15. Clones from primary vaccination mostly reappeared after the booster (approximately 95% CD4, approximately 88% CD8).

Using its own MiXCR run on the 5' RACE reads, TCRdb lists one record per CDR3 protein. This sample has about 14,000 distinct CDR3 sequences; 6% to 9.5% occur once, and the top ten carry about 1.6%. This clonotype was observed many times. This clonotype originated in a young man who received the YFV17D yellow fever vaccine. V and J are TRBV3-1 and TRBJ2-1; 8 bases agree with TRBD2. Material: PBMCs, either bulk or a sorted T-cell subset (CD4+, CD8+, memory, or dextramer-sorted; not recorded which), obtained on the day of the yellow fever booster vaccination. CDR3 residues: CASSQAGSGGSYNEQFF. For the CDR3, the DNA is TGTGCCAGCAGCCAGGCCGGCAGCGGGGGCTCCTACAATGAGCAGTTCTTC.